This entry features one T cell receptor beta chain sequence. The sample is drawn from a study of blood T cell repertoires in COVID-19. Overall study: In each case, the material was cDNA or gDNA derived from T cells, B-cell-depleted T cells, or PBMCs.

Losses at the gene ends were 4 bases for V and 6 bases for J; bases not matched to a gene: 9. Germline CDR1 and CDR2: KGHDR and SFDVKD. This CDR3 region has 16 residues. Methods used by the authors: For nucleated cells, counts were estimated from reference gene primer amplification. Clones were read by immunoSEQ multiplex PCR, and TCRdb kept only the in-frame ones, dropping some. The V and J calls and clone size are taken from that table; D and trimming were inferred from the DNA. The data hold roughly 310,000 clones, with 89% observed a single time. The TCR originated in a woman aged 40 to 50 who had recovered from COVID-19. Material: PBMCs or T cells enriched from blood (not recorded which). V gene TRBV24-1 combines with J gene TRBJ2-2; 8 bases are a match to TRBD2. CDR3 nucleotides: TGTGCCACCAGTGACAAAAGCGGGAGAGGAGCCGGGGAGCTGTTTTTT. Translation gives CATSDKSGRGAGELFF.